This is a list of T cell receptor beta chains from one sample in a study of blood T cell repertoires in COVID-19. The table came from immunoSEQ multiplex PCR; TCRdb's copy has only in-frame clones and leaves some out. Altogether roughly 100,000 clones are present, approximately 72% being singletons, with the ten largest covering around 19%. Input material: peripheral blood. These receptors were taken from a woman in her 70s with acute or convalescent COVID-19. Both conserved end residues are part of each CDR3. A D gene is named only where the DNA matches it firmly. Expanded clones get a size class; other rows say once, few or many, or leave the size out.

j_call v_call clone_size d_call cdr3_aa cdr3_nt
TRBJ2-1 TRBV5-4 few TRBD2 CASSLGLAASYNEQFF TGTGCCAGCAGCTTGGGCCTAGCGGCCTCCTACAATGAGCAGTTCTTC
TRBJ2-3 TRBV19 NA NA CASSMSFTDTQYF TGTGCCAGTAGTATGAGTTTCACAGATACGCAGTATTTT
TRBJ1-1 TRBV7-9 NA NA CASSSQVSNTEAFF TGTGCCAGCAGCTCCCAGGTTTCGAACACTGAAGCTTTCTTT
TRBJ2-1 TRBV24-1 NA NA CATPHRDNEQFF TGTGCCACCCCCCACCGGGACAATGAGCAGTTCTTC
TRBJ1-1 TRBV10-1 NA NA CASTRDTNTEAFF TGCGCCAGCACACGGGACACAAACACTGAAGCTTTCTTT
TRBJ1-2 TRBV19 NA NA CASSMVQTYGYTF TGTGCCAGTAGTATGGTACAGACCTATGGCTACACCTTC
TRBJ1-2 TRBV12-3/TRBV12-4 NA NA CASSLPGIYGYTF TGTGCCAGCAGTTTACCAGGGATCTATGGCTACACCTTC
TRBJ2-2 TRBV5-1 NA TRBD2 CASTPQRGNTGELFF TGCGCCAGCACCCCCCAGCGGGGGAACACCGGGGAGCTGTTTTTT
TRBJ1-1 TRBV5-4 NA TRBD1 CASSFDRGTEAFF TGTGCCAGCAGCTTCGACAGGGGGACTGAAGCTTTCTTT
TRBJ2-5 TRBV7-9 NA NA CASSPVSPRSYQETQYF TGTGCCAGCAGCCCTGTTAGTCCCCGATCCTATCAAGAGACCCAGTACTTC
TRBJ2-1 TRBV29-1 once TRBD1 CSVPGQGWNEQFF TGCAGCGTTCCGGGACAGGGTTGGAATGAGCAGTTCTTC